The 27 T cell receptor beta chains listed next were all sequenced from one sample in a study of control samples from healthy donors and cancer patients. The repertoire was sequenced with immunoSEQ multiplex PCR; TCRdb's copy has only in-frame clones and lacks some. There are around 18,000 clones in the sample; 86% occur only once, and approximately 10% lies in the top ten. Sequenced: PBMCs. Receptors originate from a woman between 70 and 85 years old with colorectal cancer.

V gene TRBV7-3 combines with J gene TRBJ2-2; D not certain. The CDR3 loop spans 15 amino acids. Deletions cut 2 bases from V and 3 bases from J, with 10 bases between. The germline CDR1 and CDR2 sequences are SGHTA and FQGTGA. This CDR3 is CASSLGIPHTGELFF. The CDR3 nucleotides read TGTGCCAGCAGCTTAGGGATTCCTCACACCGGGGAGCTGTTTTTT.

J is TRBJ1-2 and V is TRBV5-4; perhaps TRBD1 as D (5 bases). Germline V gene lookup returns CDR1 SGHNT and CDR2 YYREEE (reference sequence). The CDR3 is made up of 15 amino acids. V gave up 4 bases and J gave up 4 bases, with 17 bases separating them. CDR3 region: CASSALGGESYGYTF. The CDR3 DNA reads as TGTGCCAGCAGCGCCCTGGGGGGTGAAAGCTATGGCTACACCTTC.

The DNA for the CDR3 is TGTGCCAGCAGTAGATCGGGACTAGCGGGAGGGGGGGAGACCCAGTACTTC. This translates into CASSRSGLAGGGETQYF. V and J are TRBV3-1 (or the pseudogene TRBV3-2) and TRBJ2-5, with TRBD2 matching over 16 bases. The CDR3 totals 17 residues. Trimming at V came to 6 bases and at J to 5 bases, leaving 9 bases not matched to a gene. Germline V CDR1 and CDR2: LGHDT, YNNKEL (reference sequence).

The chain uses TRBV19 and TRBJ2-7, with 10 bases fitting TRBD2. With V trimmed by 0 bases and J by 7 bases, 9 bases remained unmatched. Germline V gene data show CDR1 as LNHDA and CDR2 as SQIVND (reference sequence). The CDR3 is 16 amino acids. CDR3 region: CASSIDLSSGSGEQYF. The CDR3 nucleotides are TGTGCCAGTAGTATAGATCTTTCTAGCGGGAGCGGAGAGCAGTACTTC.

The genes are TRBV7-6 and TRBJ2-2; D possibly corresponds to TRBD1 (6 bases). Germline V CDR1 and CDR2: SGHVS, FNYEAQ. V was pared by 5 bases and J by 6 bases, with 10 bases between. The CDR3 has 13 amino acids. DNA for the CDR3: TGTGCCAGCAGCCGCGACAGGTCCGGGGAGCTGTTTTTT. This codes for CASSRDRSGELFF.

J is TRBJ2-5 and V is TRBV7-9, with TRBD1 identical over 7 bases. The DNA end is a closer match to TRBJ2-7, so the J assignment may be wrong. The CDR3 has 17 amino acids. Germline values: CDR1 SEHNR, CDR2 FQNEAQ (reference sequence). The CDR3 reads CASSRSVPGQRSYEQYF. In nucleotides, the CDR3 is TGTGCCAGCAGCAGATCGGTACCGGGACAGCGTTCCTACGAGCAGTACTTC.

This chain links TRBV5-6 with TRBJ2-3; D is perhaps TRBD1 or TRBD2 (5 bases each). This CDR3 contains 15 residues. Germline V gene sequence: CDR1 SGHDT, CDR2 YYEEEE. The V gene lost 4 bases and the J gene lost 5 bases, with 17 bases spanning the gap. DNA for the CDR3: TGTGCCAGCAGCCCTGGGACCGCCGAAGGAGATACGCAGTATTTT. This codes for CASSPGTAEGDTQYF.

This chain links TRBV5-1 with TRBJ1-2; tentatively, D is TRBD1 (6 bases). This CDR3 contains 15 residues. Germline CDR1 SGHRS, CDR2 YFSETQ. The germline V and J ends were trimmed by 4 bases and 8 bases, with 21 bases remaining between them. The chain's CDR3 is CASSRGTSGVRGYTF. CDR3 DNA: TGCGCCAGCAGCCGCGGGACCTCAGGGGTCCGAGGCTACACCTTC.

The V gene is TRBV10-3, the J gene TRBJ1-5; a possible D gene is TRBD1 (5 bases). Trimming stripped 8 bases from V and 0 bases from J, with 11 bases between. CDR3 length: 14 amino acids. Germline loops: CDR1 ENHRY, CDR2 SYGVKD. CDR3 sequence: CAIDGGYSNQPQHF. The CDR3 DNA reads TGTGCCATCGATGGGGGTTATAGCAATCAGCCCCAGCATTTT.

The chain combines TRBV6-1 with TRBJ2-7; 8 bases are shared with TRBD1. The V and J ends lost 1 base and 0 bases, in that order; junction bases with no gene match: 2. Germline V lookup: CDR1 MNHNS, CDR2 SASEGT. The CDR3 is 15 amino acids. The CDR3 bases are TGTGCCAGCAGTGAAGGACAGGGGATCTCCTACGAGCAGTACTTC. Translated, it gives CASSEGQGISYEQYF.

The chain couples TRBV6-2 or TRBV6-3 to TRBJ2-1; D is undetermined. The germline gives CDR1 MNHEY, CDR2 SVGEGT. This CDR3 spans 15 amino acids. Between the trimmed V and J ends, which lost 6 bases and 8 bases, there was a span of 20 bases. In nucleotides, the CDR3 is TGTGCCAGCAGCCGCGTGGACCCGCGCCGAGATGAGCAGTTCTTC. This codes for CASSRVDPRRDEQFF.

This chain uses TRBV3-1 (or the pseudogene TRBV3-2) with TRBJ1-3; D remains ambiguous. Germline V gene sequence: CDR1 LGHDT, CDR2 YNNKEL (reference sequence). The CDR3 totals 15 residues. Trimming took off 2 bases at V and 0 bases at J, with 8 bases between the two ends. Written as DNA, the CDR3 is TGTGCCAGCAGCCAACAAGCGTTCTCTGGAAACACCATATATTTT. It codes for CASSQQAFSGNTIYF.

The chain links TRBV13 to TRBJ2-7; tentatively, D is TRBD2 (6 bases). This CDR3 is built from 13 residues. Germline V gene lookup returns CDR1 PRHDT and CDR2 FYEKMQ (reference sequence). Trimming took off 0 bases at V and 6 bases at J, with 9 bases between the two ends. The CDR3 region is CASSLGTSLEQYF. CDR3 in DNA: TGTGCCAGCAGCTTAGGGACTAGTCTCGAGCAGTACTTC.

The gene calls are TRBV11-2 and TRBJ2-3; 9 bases are a match to TRBD2. The CDR3 runs 16 residues. From germline, CDR1 is SGHAT and CDR2 FQNNGV. Germline trimming cut 0 bases from V and 6 bases from J; bases unmatched to any gene: 7. CDR3 sequence reads: CASSLEVSGRDDTQYF. The CDR3 nucleotides are TGTGCCAGCAGCTTAGAGGTTAGCGGGAGAGACGATACGCAGTATTTT.

V usage is TRBV21-1 and J usage is TRBJ1-1. TRBV21-1 is described as a pseudogene. The CDR3 sequence is 14 residues long. The CDR3 DNA reads TGTGCCAGCAGCAAAGCGCTTGGGTGTTCTGAAGCTTTCTTT. Amino acid sequence: CASSKALGCSEAFF.

The rearrangement joins TRBV5-6 to TRBJ2-4; 8 nucleotides line up with TRBD1. V dropped 4 bases and J dropped 8; count of bases not matched to a gene: 5. The CDR3 length is 13 residues. Germline values: CDR1 SGHDT, CDR2 YYEEEE. As DNA, the CDR3 is TGTGCCAGCAGCCCTTCGGACAGGGACATTCAGTACTTC. Amino acids: CASSPSDRDIQYF.

The chain has TRBV3-1 (or the pseudogene TRBV3-2) and TRBJ1-5, with 7 bases identical to TRBD1. The length of the CDR3 is 14 residues. V trimming: 4 bases; J trimming: 2 bases; junction bases outside the gene matches: 2. The germline CDR1 and CDR2 sequences are LGHDT and YNNKEL (reference sequence). In DNA, the CDR3 is TGTGCCAGCAGCCCCGGACAGGGCAATCAGCCCCAGCATTTT. Encoded protein: CASSPGQGNQPQHF.

The chain couples TRBV4-2 to TRBJ2-1; 11 bases line up with TRBD2. J gave up 7 bases and V 1 base, and 9 bases lay outside the gene matches. Germline V gives CDR1 LGHNA, CDR2 YNFKEQ. The CDR3 contains 17 residues. The CDR3 protein is CASSQAYSGGDGNEQFF. The CDR3 DNA reads TGTGCCAGCAGCCAAGCTTATAGCGGGGGGGATGGAAATGAGCAGTTCTTC.

This clone was seen once. This chain connects TRBV4-3 to TRBJ2-2; TRBD1 aligns across 8 bases. Trimming removed 0 bases from V and 4 bases from J; junction bases left unmatched: 16. CDR1 LGHNA and CDR2 YSLEER come from the germline V gene. The CDR3 has 20 amino acids. The CDR3 spells CASSQDFQGARGTTTGELFF. CDR3 nucleotides: TGCGCCAGCAGCCAAGATTTTCAGGGGGCGCGGGGAACCACCACCGGGGAGCTGTTTTTT.

This clone was seen a handful of times. The V and J genes are TRBV4-3 and TRBJ1-6; D is perhaps TRBD1 (6 bases). CDR3 length equals 16 residues. Trimming took 0 bases from V and 0 from J, leaving 6 bases between them. Germline assignment: CDR1 LGHNA and CDR2 YSLEER. The CDR3 region has the DNA TGCGCCAGCAGCCAAGAAGGGGGCTCCTATAATTCACCCCTCCACTTT. Translation gives CASSQEGGSYNSPLHF.

A few counts support this clone. J is TRBJ1-1 and V is TRBV11-3; the D gene is possibly TRBD1 (6 bases). The V and J ends lost 4 bases and 1 base respectively, with 16 bases between them. There are 16 residues in the CDR3. The V gene's germline CDR1 is SGHNT and CDR2 YENEEA. CDR3 in amino acids: CASSSEGGVQNTEAFF. The CDR3 DNA is TGTGCCAGCAGCTCGGAGGGGGGGGTACAGAACACTGAAGCTTTCTTT.

The V call is TRBV10-3, the J call TRBJ1-2; weak D call: TRBD1 (5 bases). From germline, CDR1 is ENHRY and CDR2 SYGVKD. This CDR3 contains 15 residues. Trimming took off 0 bases at V and 1 base at J, with 9 bases between the two ends. CDR3 loop: CAISESPGYNYGYTF. DNA of the CDR3: TGTGCCATCAGTGAGTCCCCAGGGTATAACTATGGCTACACCTTC.

To note about this clone: The same CDR3 arises from other DNA sequences in this sample as well. This sequence joins TRBV30 and TRBJ1-1; a weak D match, TRBD1 (5 bases). Germline V gene sequence: CDR1 GTSNPN, CDR2 SVGIG (reference sequence). The V end was cut by 3 bases, the J end by 5 bases, with 16 bases between. The CDR3 consists of 14 residues. The CDR3 nucleotides are TGTGCCTGGAGCATCCCGGGACCGGGGACTGAAGCTTTCTTT. Protein product: CAWSIPGPGTEAFF.

This sequence joins TRBV7-2 and TRBJ2-5; possibly TRBD1 for D (6 bases). Trimming cost V 6 bases and J 3 bases, with 11 bases left between them. Germline-derived CDR1 and CDR2 are SGHTA and FQGNSA. The CDR3 is 13 residues long. The DNA of the CDR3 is TGTGCCAGCAGACAGGGTGTGGAAGAGACCCAGTACTTC. Translation gives CASRQGVEETQYF.

The chain recombines TRBV14 with TRBJ2-3; 9 nucleotides agree with TRBD2. There are 18 residues in the CDR3. Germline V lookup: CDR1 SGHDN, CDR2 FVKESK. V lost 0 bases to trimming and J lost 0 bases; unmatched junction nucleotides: 7. This chain's CDR3 is CASSQEVLLAGSTDTQYF. The CDR3 DNA is TGTGCCAGCAGCCAAGAAGTCCTCCTAGCGGGAAGCACAGATACGCAGTATTTT.

The J gene is TRBJ2-5, the V gene TRBV10-3; 10 nucleotides agree with TRBD1. The CDR3 is 13 amino acids. CDR1 is ENHRY and CDR2 is SYGVKD in the germline V gene. With 11 bases clipped from V and 5 bases from J, the junction kept 8 bases outside the gene matches. CDR3 sequence (DNA): TGTGCCGTGCGGACAGGGGGGACGGAGACCCAGTACTTC. Translation gives CAVRTGGTETQYF.

The chain carries TRBV5-5 and TRBJ1-1, with 8 bases lining up with TRBD1. The germline CDR1 and CDR2 sequences are SGHKS and YYEKEE (reference sequence). The V segment lost 6 bases and the J segment 5 bases; nucleotides outside the gene matches: 9. The CDR3 is made up of 14 amino acids. The CDR3 region is CASTFGTGQTEAFF. The CDR3 bases are TGTGCCAGCACCTTCGGGACAGGTCAGACTGAAGCTTTCTTT.